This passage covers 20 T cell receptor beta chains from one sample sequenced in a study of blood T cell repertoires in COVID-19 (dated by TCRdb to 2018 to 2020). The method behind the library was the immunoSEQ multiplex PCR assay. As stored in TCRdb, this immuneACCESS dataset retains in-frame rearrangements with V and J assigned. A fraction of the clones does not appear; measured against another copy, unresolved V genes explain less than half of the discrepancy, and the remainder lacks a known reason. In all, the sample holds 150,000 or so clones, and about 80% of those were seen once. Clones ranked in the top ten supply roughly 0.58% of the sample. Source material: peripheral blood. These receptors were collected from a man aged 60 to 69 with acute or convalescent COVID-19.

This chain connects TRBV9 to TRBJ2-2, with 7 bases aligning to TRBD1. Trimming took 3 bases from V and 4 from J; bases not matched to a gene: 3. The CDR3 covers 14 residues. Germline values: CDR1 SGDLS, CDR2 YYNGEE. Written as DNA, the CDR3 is TGTGCCAGCAGCGACGGGACAGCCACCGGGGAGCTGTTTTTT. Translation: CASSDGTATGELFF.

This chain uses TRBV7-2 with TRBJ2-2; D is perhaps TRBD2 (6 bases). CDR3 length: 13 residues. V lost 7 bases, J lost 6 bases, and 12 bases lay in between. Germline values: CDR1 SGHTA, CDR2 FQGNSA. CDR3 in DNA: TGTGCCAGCAACCCGCGGGGCCCCGGGGAGCTGTTTTTT. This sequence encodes CASNPRGPGELFF.

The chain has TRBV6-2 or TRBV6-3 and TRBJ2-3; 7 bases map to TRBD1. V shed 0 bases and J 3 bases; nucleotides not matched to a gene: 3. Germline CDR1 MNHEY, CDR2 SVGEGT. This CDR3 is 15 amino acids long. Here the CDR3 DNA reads TGTGCCAGCAGTTACTCAGGGGGCATTACAGATACGCAGTATTTT. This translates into CASSYSGGITDTQYF.

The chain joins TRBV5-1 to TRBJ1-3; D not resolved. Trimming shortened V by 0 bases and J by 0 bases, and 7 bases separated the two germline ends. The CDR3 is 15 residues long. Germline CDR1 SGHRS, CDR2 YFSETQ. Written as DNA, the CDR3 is TGCGCCAGCAGCTTGGCCGGTGACTCTGGAAACACCATATATTTT. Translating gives CASSLAGDSGNTIYF. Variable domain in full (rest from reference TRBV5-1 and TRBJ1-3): KAGVTQTPRYLIKTRGQQVTLSCSPISGHRSVSWYQQTPGQGLQFLFEYFSETQRNKGNFPGRFSGRQFSNSRSEMNVSTLELGDSALYLCASSLAGDSGNTIYFGEGSWLTVV.

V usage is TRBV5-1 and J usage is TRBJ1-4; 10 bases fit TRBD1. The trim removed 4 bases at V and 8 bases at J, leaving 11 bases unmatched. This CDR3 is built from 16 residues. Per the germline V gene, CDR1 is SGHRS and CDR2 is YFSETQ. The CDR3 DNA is TGCGCCAGCAGCCTACAGAAGACAGGGGGCAACGAAAAACTGTTTTTT. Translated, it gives CASSLQKTGGNEKLFF.

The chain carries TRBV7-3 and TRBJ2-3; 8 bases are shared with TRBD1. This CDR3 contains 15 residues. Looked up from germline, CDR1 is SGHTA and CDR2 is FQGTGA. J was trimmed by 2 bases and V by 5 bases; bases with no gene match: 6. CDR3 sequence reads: CASSKGQGFTDTQYF. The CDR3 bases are TGTGCCAGCAGCAAAGGACAGGGTTTCACAGATACGCAGTATTTT.

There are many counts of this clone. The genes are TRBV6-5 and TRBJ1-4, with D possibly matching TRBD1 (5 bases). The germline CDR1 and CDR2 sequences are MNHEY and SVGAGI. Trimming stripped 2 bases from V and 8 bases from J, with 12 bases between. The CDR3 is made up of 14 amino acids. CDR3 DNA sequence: TGTGCCAGCAGTTACGGGGGAGGAGGGGAAAAACTGTTTTTT. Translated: CASSYGGGGEKLFF.

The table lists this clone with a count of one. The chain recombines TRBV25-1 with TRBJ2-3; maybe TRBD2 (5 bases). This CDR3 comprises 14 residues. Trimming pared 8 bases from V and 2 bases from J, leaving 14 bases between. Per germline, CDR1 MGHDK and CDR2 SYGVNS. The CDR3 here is CASAGLWATDTQYF. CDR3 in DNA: TGTGCCAGCGCGGGCCTTTGGGCCACAGATACGCAGTATTTT.

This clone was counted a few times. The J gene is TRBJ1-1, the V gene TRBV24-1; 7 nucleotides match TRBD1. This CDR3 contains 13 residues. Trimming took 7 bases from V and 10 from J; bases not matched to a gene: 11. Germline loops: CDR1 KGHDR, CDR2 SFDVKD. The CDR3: CATRHGTEAVAFF. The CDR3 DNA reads TGTGCCACCAGACACGGGACAGAGGCTGTAGCTTTCTTT.

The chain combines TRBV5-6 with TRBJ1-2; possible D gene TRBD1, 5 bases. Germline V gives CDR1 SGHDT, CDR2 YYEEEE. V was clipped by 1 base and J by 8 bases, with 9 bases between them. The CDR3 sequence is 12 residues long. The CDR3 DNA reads TGTGCCAGCAGCTTGTTCGGGGGAGGCTACACCTTC. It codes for CASSLFGGGYTF.

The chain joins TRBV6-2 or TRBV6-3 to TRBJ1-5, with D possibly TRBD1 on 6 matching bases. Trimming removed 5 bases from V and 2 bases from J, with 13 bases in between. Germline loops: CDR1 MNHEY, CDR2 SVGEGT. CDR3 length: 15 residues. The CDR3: CASSLRGYGNQPQHF. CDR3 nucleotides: TGTGCCAGCAGTCTCAGGGGCTACGGCAATCAGCCCCAGCATTTT.

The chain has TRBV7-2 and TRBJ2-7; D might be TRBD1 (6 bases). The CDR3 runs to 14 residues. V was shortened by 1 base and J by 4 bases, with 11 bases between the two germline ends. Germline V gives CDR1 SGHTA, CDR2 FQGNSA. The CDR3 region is CASSLEAGVYEQYF. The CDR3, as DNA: TGTGCCAGCAGCTTAGAGGCAGGGGTGTACGAGCAGTACTTC. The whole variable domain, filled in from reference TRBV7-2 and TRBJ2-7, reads GAGVSQSPSNKVTEKGKDVELRCDPISGHTALYWYRQSLGQGLEFLIYFQGNSAPDKSGLPSDRFSAERTGGSVSTLTIQRTQQEDSAVYLCASSLEAGVYEQYFGPGTRLTVT.

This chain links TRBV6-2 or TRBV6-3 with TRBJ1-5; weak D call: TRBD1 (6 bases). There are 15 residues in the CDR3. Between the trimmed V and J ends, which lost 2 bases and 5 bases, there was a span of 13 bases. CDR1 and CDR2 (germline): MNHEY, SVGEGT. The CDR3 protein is CASSYAGAGDQPQHF. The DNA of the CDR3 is TGTGCCAGCAGTTACGCGGGGGCCGGGGATCAGCCCCAGCATTTT.

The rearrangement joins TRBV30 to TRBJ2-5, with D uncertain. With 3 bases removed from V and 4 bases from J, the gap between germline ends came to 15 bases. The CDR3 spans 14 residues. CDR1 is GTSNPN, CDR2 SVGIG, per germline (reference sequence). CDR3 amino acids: CAWSNLGVGETQYF. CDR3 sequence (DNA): TGTGCCTGGAGCAACTTGGGCGTAGGAGAGACCCAGTACTTC.

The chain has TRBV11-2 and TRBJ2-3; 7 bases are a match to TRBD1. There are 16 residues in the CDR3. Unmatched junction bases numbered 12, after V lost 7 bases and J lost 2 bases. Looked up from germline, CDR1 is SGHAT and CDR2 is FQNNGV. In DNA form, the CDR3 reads TGTGCCAGCACCACCGCAACAGGGGCCCTCACAGATACGCAGTATTTT. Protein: CASTTATGALTDTQYF.

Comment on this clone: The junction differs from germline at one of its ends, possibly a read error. The CDR3 here is CAISVWQGEPPVF. As DNA, the CDR3 is TGTGCCATCAGTGTATGGCAGGGGGAACCTCCTGTTTTC. The chain has TRBV10-3 and TRBJ2-4; 7 positions agree with TRBD1. Per the germline V gene, CDR1 is ENHRY and CDR2 is SYGVKD. The CDR3 runs 13 residues.

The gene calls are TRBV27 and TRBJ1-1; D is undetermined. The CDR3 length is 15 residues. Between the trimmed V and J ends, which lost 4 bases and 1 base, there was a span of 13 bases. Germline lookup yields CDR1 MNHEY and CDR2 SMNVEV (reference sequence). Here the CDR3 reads CASSSPGSPNTEAFF. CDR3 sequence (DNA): TGTGCCAGCAGTTCCCCCGGGAGCCCGAACACTGAAGCTTTCTTT.

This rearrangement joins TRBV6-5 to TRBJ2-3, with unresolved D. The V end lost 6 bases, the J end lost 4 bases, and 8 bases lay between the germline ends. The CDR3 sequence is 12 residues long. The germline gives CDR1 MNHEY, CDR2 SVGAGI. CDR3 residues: CASRNLADTQYF. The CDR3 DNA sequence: TGTGCCAGCAGGAATTTAGCAGATACGCAGTATTTT.

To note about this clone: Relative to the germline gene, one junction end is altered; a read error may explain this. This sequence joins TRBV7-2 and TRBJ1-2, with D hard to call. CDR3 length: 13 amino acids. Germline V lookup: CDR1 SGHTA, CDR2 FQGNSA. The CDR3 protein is CASSLGWRVTLVF. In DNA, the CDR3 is TGTGCCAGCAGCTTAGGGTGGAGGGTAACCCTCGTCTTC.

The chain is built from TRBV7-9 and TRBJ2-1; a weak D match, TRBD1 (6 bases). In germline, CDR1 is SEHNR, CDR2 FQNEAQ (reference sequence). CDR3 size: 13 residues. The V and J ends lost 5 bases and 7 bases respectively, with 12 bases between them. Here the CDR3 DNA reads TGTGCCAGCAGCCTCCCTACAGGGAATGAGCAGTTCTTC. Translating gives CASSLPTGNEQFF.